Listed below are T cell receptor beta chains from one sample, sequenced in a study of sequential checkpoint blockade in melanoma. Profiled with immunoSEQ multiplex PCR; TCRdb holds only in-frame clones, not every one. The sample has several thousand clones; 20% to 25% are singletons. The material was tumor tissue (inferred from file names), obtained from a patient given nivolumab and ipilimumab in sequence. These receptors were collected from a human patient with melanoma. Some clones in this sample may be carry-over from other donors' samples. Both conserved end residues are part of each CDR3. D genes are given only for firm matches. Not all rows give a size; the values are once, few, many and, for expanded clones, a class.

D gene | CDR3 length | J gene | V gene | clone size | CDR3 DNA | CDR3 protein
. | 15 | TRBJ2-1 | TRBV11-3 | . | TGTGCCAGCAGCTCCAACCGGGCCGTCTCCAATGAGCAGTTCTTC | CASSSNRAVSNEQFF
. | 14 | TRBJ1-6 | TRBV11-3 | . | TGTGCCAGCTGTTCGGGCGCGGATAATTCACCCCTCCACTTT | CASCSGADNSPLHF
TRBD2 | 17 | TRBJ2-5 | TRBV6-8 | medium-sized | TGTGCCAGCAGTTACTCGATTAGCGGGGGGGCCCAAGAGACCCAGTACTTC | CASSYSISGGAQETQYF
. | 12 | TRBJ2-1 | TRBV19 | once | TGTGCCAGTAGTATTGTCCGGGGAGAGCAGTTCTTC | CASSIVRGEQFF
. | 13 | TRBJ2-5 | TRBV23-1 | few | TGCGCCAGCAGCTCCGGTCCGGAGGGGACCCAGTACTTC | CASSSGPEGTQYF
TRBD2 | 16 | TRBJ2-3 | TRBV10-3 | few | TGTGCCATCAGTGAGAAAAGCGGGGGGAGCACAGATACGCAGTATTTT | CAISEKSGGSTDTQYF
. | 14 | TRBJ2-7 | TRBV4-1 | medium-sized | TGCGCCAGCAGCCAAGAATTCGGGGGCTACGAGCAGTACTTC | CASSQEFGGYEQYF
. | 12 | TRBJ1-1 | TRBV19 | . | TGTGCCAGTAGTATGTTGAGGGCTGAAGCTTTCTTT | CASSMLRAEAFF
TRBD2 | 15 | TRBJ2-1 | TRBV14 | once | TGTGCCAGTTCCATTAGCGGGGGGTCCTACAATGAGCAGTTCTTC | CASSISGGSYNEQFF
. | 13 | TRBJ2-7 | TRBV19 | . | TGTGCCAGTAGTGAACGGAGGACCTACGAGCAGTACTTC | CASSERRTYEQYF
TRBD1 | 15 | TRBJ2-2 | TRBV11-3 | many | TGTGCCAGCAGTCCGACAGGGGATAACACCGGGGAGCTGTTTTTT | CASSPTGDNTGELFF
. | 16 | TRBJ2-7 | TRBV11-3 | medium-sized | TGTGCCAGCAGCTTAGGGGCCGGGACGGGCTCCTACGAGCAGTACTTC | CASSLGAGTGSYEQYF
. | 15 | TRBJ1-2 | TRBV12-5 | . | TGTGCTAGTGGTTTGGGGGGCCTCTCTCTGGTTGGCTACACCTTC | CASGLGGLSLVGYTF
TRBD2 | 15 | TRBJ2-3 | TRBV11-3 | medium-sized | TGTGCCAGCAGCACAGGACTAGCGGCGTGGGATACGCAGTATTTT | CASSTGLAAWDTQYF
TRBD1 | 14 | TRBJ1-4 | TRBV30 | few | TGTGCCTGGGCCCGGACAGGGGTGACTGAAAAACTGTTTTTT | CAWARTGVTEKLFF
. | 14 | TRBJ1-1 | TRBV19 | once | TGTGCCAGCGGGACAACCGCCCTGAACACTGAAGCTTTCTTT | CASGTTALNTEAFF
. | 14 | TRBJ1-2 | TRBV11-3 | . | TGTGCCAGCAGCTTGTCAACAGACAACTATGGCTACACCTTC | CASSLSTDNYGYTF
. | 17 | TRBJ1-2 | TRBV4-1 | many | TGCGCCAGCAGCCAAGATCGTGTAGTTAGAGCTAACTATGGCTACACCTTC | CASSQDRVVRANYGYTF
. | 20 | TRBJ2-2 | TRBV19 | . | TGTGCCAGTAGTTTCCACCCCCGGCCGGGGGTGTCCTTGAACACCGGGGAGCTGTTTTTT | CASSFHPRPGVSLNTGELFF
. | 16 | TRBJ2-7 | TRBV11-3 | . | TGTGCCAGCAGCTTAGATAAGAATAGGCTCTCCTACGAGCAGTACTTC | CASSLDKNRLSYEQYF
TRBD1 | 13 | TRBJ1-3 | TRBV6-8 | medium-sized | TGTGCCATCCGGGACAGCTCTGGAAACACCATATATTTT | CAIRDSSGNTIYF
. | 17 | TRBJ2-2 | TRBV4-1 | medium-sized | TGCGCCAGCAGCCAAGATTACCCTGCCCTCACGTCCTCAACCCTGTTTTTT | CASSQDYPALTSSTLFF
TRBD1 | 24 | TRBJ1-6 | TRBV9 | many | TGTGCCAGCAGCGTAGCATCCGTAGGTTCTCTACAGGGGATTTTCGCCGCCTATAATTCACCCCTCCACTTT | CASSVASVGSLQGIFAAYNSPLHF
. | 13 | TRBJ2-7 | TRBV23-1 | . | TGCGCCAGCAGGAAGGGAGTATCCTACGAGCAGTACTTC | CASRKGVSYEQYF
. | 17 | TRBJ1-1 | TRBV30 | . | TGTGCCTGGAGCCCCCCTAGGCGGGCGACTAGGCTGCCCGAAGCTTTCTTT | CAWSPPRRATRLPEAFF
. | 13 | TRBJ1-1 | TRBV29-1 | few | TGCAGCGCCAGTGACAGGTCCGGCGGTGAAGCTTTCTTT | CSASDRSGGEAFF